Here is one TCR beta chain with its context. The source of the sample is a study of blood T cell repertoires in COVID-19. The wider study: Acute-phase and convalescent COVID-19 samples originated in the United States, Italy and Spain. PBMCs, B-cell-depleted T cells, or T cells were the source of the cDNA or gDNA that made up the material.

CDR3 length: 16 amino acids. V lost 3 bases, J lost 2 bases, and 15 bases lay in between. Germline assignment: CDR1 KGHDR and CDR2 SFDVKD. Authors' analysis steps: Estimated nucleated cell counts came from reference gene primer amplification. Produced via immunoSEQ multiplex PCR; TCRdb's table is partial and in-frame only. V, J and clone size derive from that table, while D and trimming were established from the DNA sequence. The data show 120,000 or so clones, more than 70% seen once. This receptor was taken from a woman aged 55-70 years with acute or convalescent COVID-19. J is TRBJ2-5 and V is TRBV24-1; D perhaps matches TRBD1 (5 bases). Sample: peripheral blood. The CDR3 here is CATSDDMLGQQETQYF. CDR3 DNA sequence: TGTGCCACCAGTGATGACATGTTGGGGCAGCAAGAGACCCAGTACTTC.